This TCR beta chain is from a study of T cell responses to AZD1222 COVID-19 vaccine. Whole-study findings and limits: Spike was spanned by vaccine-associated CD4 TCRs, which were dominant at 160-218 and 743-854. Researchers took repertoire samples only after the peak T cell response had come.

Note on this clone: The antigen is undetermined.

TCRdb keeps only in-frame clones here, not all; method: immunoSEQ multiplex PCR. The sample lists 75,000 to 85,000 clones, 90% occurring once. This clonotype was sampled from an adult in good health. This sample comprised peripheral blood, obtained on day 0 of AZD1222 vaccination.

CDR3 nucleotides: TGTGCCAGCAGACGGGACCTCCAAGAGACCCAGTACTTC. It translates to CASRRDLQETQYF. The V gene is TRBV6-5, the J gene TRBJ2-5, with D tentatively TRBD1 or TRBD2 (5 bases each). From germline, CDR1 is MNHEY and CDR2 SVGAGI. V was pared by 6 bases and J by 1 base, with 9 bases between. The CDR3 contains 13 residues.